This entry lists 20 T cell receptor beta chains sequenced from one sample in a study of OX40 agonist ivuxolimab in advanced cancers. TCRdb's copy holds only in-frame clones and misses some; the assay was immunoSEQ multiplex PCR. In the table there are approximately 80,000 clones, 80% to 95% of which are singletons. Material: CD4+ or CD8+ T cells sorted from blood, obtained in a trial of the OX40 agonist ivuxolimab. All receptors derive from an adult with an advanced solid tumor such as melanoma, head and neck, liver or kidney cancer.

The rearrangement links TRBV5-6 to TRBJ1-3, with D unclear. Between the trimmed V and J ends, which lost 2 bases and 0 bases, there was a span of 9 bases. There are 15 residues in the CDR3. CDR1 is SGHDT, CDR2 YYEEEE, per germline. CDR3 loop: CASSFLRSSGNTIYF. In DNA, the CDR3 is TGTGCCAGCAGCTTTTTAAGGAGCTCTGGAAACACCATATATTTT.

The sample holds a few counts of this clone. V is TRBV7-9 and J is TRBJ1-6; weak D call: TRBD1 (5 bases). This CDR3 is 14 amino acids long. V was pared by 7 bases and J by 7 bases, with 14 bases between. Per germline, CDR1 SEHNR and CDR2 FQNEAQ (reference sequence). The CDR3 nucleotides read TGTGCCAGCATGCCTCAGGGAAGGAATTCACCCCTCCACTTT. Translation: CASMPQGRNSPLHF.

Here the CDR3 DNA reads TGTGCCAGCAGTGGATTATGGGCAGGGGAGAACTATGGCTACACCTTC. The encoded protein is CASSGLWAGENYGYTF. V is TRBV6-1 and J is TRBJ1-2, with a weak D call TRBD1 (6 bases). Germline-derived CDR1 and CDR2 are MNHNS and SASEGT. Trimming pared 4 bases from V and 2 bases from J, leaving 17 bases between. CDR3 size: 16 residues.

This rearrangement joins TRBV5-1 to TRBJ2-1; D may be TRBD1 (6 bases). This CDR3 is 16 amino acids long. Germline V gene data show CDR1 as SGHRS and CDR2 as YFSETQ. Between the trimmed V and J ends, which lost 0 bases and 3 bases, there was a span of 13 bases. Here the CDR3 reads CASSLVVGADYNEQFF. Written as DNA, the CDR3 is TGCGCCAGCAGCTTGGTCGTGGGGGCGGACTACAATGAGCAGTTCTTC.

The CDR3 loop reads CASSFFGEGYTF. In DNA, the CDR3 is TGCGCCAGCAGCTTCTTTGGCGAAGGCTACACCTTC. The chain carries TRBV5-1 and TRBJ1-2; D call uncertain. The germline V gene has CDR1 SGHRS and CDR2 YFSETQ. The CDR3 runs 12 residues. The germline V and J ends were trimmed by 2 bases and 8 bases, with 10 bases remaining between them.

This clone was counted a single time. This chain uses TRBV6-1 with TRBJ1-5, with D possibly being TRBD1 (6 bases). Germline CDR1 MNHNS, CDR2 SASEGT. The CDR3 totals 14 residues. The V end was cut by 5 bases, the J end by 5 bases, with 13 bases between. The CDR3 sequence is CASSFDRSYQPQHF. The CDR3 DNA reads as TGTGCCAGCAGTTTCGACAGGTCTTATCAGCCCCAGCATTTT.

The chain recombines TRBV2 with TRBJ1-1; 7 bases are a match to TRBD1. Germline-derived CDR1 and CDR2 are SNHLY and FYNNEI. The V and J ends lost 3 bases and 6 bases, in that order; junction bases with no gene match: 13. The CDR3 is 16 residues long. Written as DNA, the CDR3 is TGTGCCAGCAGTGATAGGGGTCAGGGGGAGACGTCTGAAGCTTTCTTT. Protein product: CASSDRGQGETSEAFF.

This clone was detected once. The J gene is TRBJ2-6, the V gene TRBV5-1; D gene ambiguous. Per germline, CDR1 SGHRS and CDR2 YFSETQ. V shed 2 bases and J shed 2 bases, with 11 bases lying between them. This CDR3 is built from 16 residues. This chain's CDR3 is CASSLWSDPGANVLTF. In DNA, the CDR3 is TGCGCCAGCAGCTTATGGTCAGACCCTGGGGCCAACGTCCTGACTTTC. The full variable domain, its missing parts supplied by reference TRBV5-1 and TRBJ2-6, is KAGVTQTPRYLIKTRGQQVTLSCSPISGHRSVSWYQQTPGQGLQFLFEYFSETQRNKGNFPGRFSGRQFSNSRSEMNVSTLELGDSALYLCASSLWSDPGANVLTFGAGSRLTVL.

This clone was picked up a small number of times. The V call is TRBV30, the J call TRBJ1-2, with D possibly matching TRBD1 (6 bases). The CDR3 has 14 residues. Germline CDR1 GTSNPN, CDR2 SVGIG (reference sequence). Trimming left V 3 bases short and J 7 bases short, with 18 bases between. CDR3 region: CAWSPFGGPGGYTF. The CDR3 region has the DNA TGTGCCTGGAGCCCTTTTGGGGGGCCCGGTGGCTACACCTTC. Full variable domain (missing parts from reference TRBV30 and TRBJ1-2): SQTIHQWPATLVQPVGSPLSLECTVEGTSNPNLYWYRQAAGRGLQLLFYSVGIGQISSEVPQNLSASRPQDRQFILSSKKLLLSDSGFYLCAWSPFGGPGGYTFGSGTRLTVV.

This rearrangement joins TRBV7-9 to TRBJ2-3; maybe TRBD2 (5 bases). Trimming took off 8 bases at V and 1 base at J, with 10 bases between the two ends. The CDR3 runs to 13 residues. The germline V gene encodes CDR1 SEHNR and CDR2 FQNEAQ (reference sequence). The CDR3 coding sequence is TGTGCCAGCCGAGCTAGCCGCACAGATACGCAGTATTTT. Translating it yields CASRASRTDTQYF.

This clone turned up a few times. This chain joins TRBV6-6 and TRBJ1-2; D gene ambiguous. The CDR3 spans 13 residues. CDR1 is MNHNY, CDR2 SVGAGI, per germline (reference sequence). V was trimmed by 2 bases and J by 2 bases, leaving 6 bases between them. CDR3: CASSYAFNYGYTF. CDR3 DNA: TGTGCCAGCAGTTACGCATTCAACTATGGCTACACCTTC.

The chain joins TRBV7-6 to TRBJ1-5, with 7 positions matching TRBD1. CDR1 is SGHVS, CDR2 FNYEAQ, per germline. The CDR3 length is 17 residues. J was trimmed by 7 bases and V by 1 base; bases with no gene match: 13. The CDR3 is CASSLEPTGQAGQPQHF. CDR3 DNA sequence: TGTGCCAGCAGCTTAGAGCCTACAGGACAGGCGGGGCAGCCCCAGCATTTT. Combining the CDR3 with reference TRBV7-6 and TRBJ1-5 gives the whole variable domain GAGVSQSPRYKVTKRGQDVALRCDPISGHVSLYWYRQALGQGPEFLTYFNYEAQQDKSGLPNDRFSAERPEGSISTLTIQRTEQRDSAMYRCASSLEPTGQAGQPQHFGDGTRLSIL.

The chain has TRBV5-1 and TRBJ2-1; unclear D gene. This CDR3 region has 14 residues. CDR1 SGHRS and CDR2 YFSETQ come from the germline V gene. Trimming took off 2 bases at V and 7 bases at J, with 13 bases between the two ends. This CDR3 reads CASSLFSSENEQFF. The CDR3, as DNA: TGCGCCAGCAGCTTATTTTCCTCCGAAAATGAGCAGTTCTTC.

This clone was detected only once. V gene TRBV7-6 combines with J gene TRBJ2-2; 8 positions match TRBD2. In germline, CDR1 is SGHVS, CDR2 FNYEAQ. The trim removed 1 base at V and 4 bases at J, leaving 5 bases unmatched. The CDR3 sequence is 16 residues long. For the CDR3, the DNA is TGTGCCAGCAGCTTAGGAGTCGGGGGGGCCACCGGGGAGCTGTTTTTT. Translating it yields CASSLGVGGATGELFF.

V usage is TRBV7-2 and J usage is TRBJ1-1; no reliable D call. The germline V and J ends were trimmed by 1 base and 1 base, with 10 bases remaining between them. Per germline, CDR1 SGHTA and CDR2 FQGNSA. CDR3 length equals 15 residues. This CDR3 reads CASSLGPRPNTEAFF. The CDR3 DNA is TGTGCCAGCAGCTTAGGTCCCAGGCCGAACACTGAAGCTTTCTTT.

This clone turned up a few times. In DNA, the CDR3 is TGTGCCAGCAGTCAGAACAGGGCAACTAATGAAAAACTGTTTTTT. Encoded protein: CASSQNRATNEKLFF. V and J are TRBV2 and TRBJ1-4; D may be TRBD1 (6 bases). The germline V gene has CDR1 SNHLY and CDR2 FYNNEI. The CDR3 has 15 amino acids. V lost 5 bases, J lost 0 bases, and 10 bases lay in between.

The count of this clone is one. J is TRBJ2-1 and V is TRBV7-8; maybe TRBD1 (5 bases). This CDR3 is 14 amino acids long. Germline CDR1 and CDR2: SGHVS and FQNEAQ. Trimming left V 2 bases short and J 5 bases short, with 10 bases between. CDR3 sequence: CASSLRTRNNEQFF. The CDR3 coding sequence is TGTGCCAGCAGCTTAAGGACAAGGAACAATGAGCAGTTCTTC.

Here the CDR3 DNA reads TGTGCCATCGCGGCCTTCAATGAGCAGTTCTTC. Protein sequence: CAIAAFNEQFF. V gene TRBV10-3 combines with J gene TRBJ2-1, with no clear D. Germline lookup yields CDR1 ENHRY and CDR2 SYGVKD. CDR3 length: 11 residues. Trimming stripped 8 bases from V and 6 bases from J, with 8 bases between.

This clone has a handful of counts. The rearrangement links TRBV14 to TRBJ2-3; tentatively, D is TRBD1 (5 bases). Germline CDR1 and CDR2: SGHDN and FVKESK. There are 17 residues in the CDR3. The V and J ends lost 0 bases and 0 bases respectively, with 13 bases between them. CDR3 coding DNA: TGTGCCAGCAGCCAAGACCCCGCAGGGTGGAGCACAGATACGCAGTATTTT. It encodes CASSQDPAGWSTDTQYF.

This clone was recorded only once. The chain carries TRBV11-2 and TRBJ1-2; 8 bases line up with TRBD1. This CDR3 has 17 residues. Germline V gene data show CDR1 as SGHAT and CDR2 as FQNNGV. Unmatched junction bases numbered 8, after V lost 0 bases and J lost 2 bases. CDR3 in DNA: TGTGCCAGCAGCTTAGATAGGAACCGGACAGGGAACTATGGCTACACCTTC. It specifies CASSLDRNRTGNYGYTF.